This T cell receptor beta chain comes out of a study of T cells in Graves' hyperthyroidism and ophthalmopathy. Study-level information: Blood from the periphery was taken at initial diagnosis, before any treatment.

Trimming took 3 bases from V and 1 from J; bases not matched to a gene: 6. The CDR3 has 19 residues. Germline lookup yields CDR1 SGHVS and CDR2 FQNEAQ. The study left out patients who had uncontrolled infection, other autoimmune disease, pregnancy or lactation. TCR beta CDR3 sequences were amplified from RNA transcripts. The HTBI primer set served for first-round RT-PCR of the TCR CDR3. TCRdb passed the multiplex PCR reads through MiXCR, listing each CDR3 protein once. The table records fewer than 650,000 distinct CDR3 sequences, around 14% of them present only once. At least ten counts were recorded for this clonotype.

The source of this sequence is a woman aged 25-40 years with Graves' hyperthyroidism that later progressed to Graves' ophthalmopathy. The V and J genes are TRBV7-8 and TRBJ2-1, with 16 bases identical to TRBD2. Sequencing used blood. In DNA form, the CDR3 reads TGTGCCAGCAGCTTCGGGACTAGCGGGAGGGCCCGGTCCTACAATGAGCAGTTCTTC. As protein: CASSFGTSGRARSYNEQFF.